These T cell receptor beta chains were read from a single sample in a study of blood T cell repertoires in COVID-19. Clones were read by immunoSEQ multiplex PCR, and TCRdb kept only the in-frame ones, dropping some. Among over 140,000 clones listed, approximately 80% were seen once. The specimen sequenced was peripheral blood. The receptors come from a woman at least 80 years old with active or convalescent COVID-19. CDR3s include the opening cysteine and the closing phenylalanine or tryptophan. D genes are given only for firm matches. Expanded clones are given a class, and other clones once, few, many or no size at all.

>.|TRBV30|12|TRBJ1-1|.
CAWKDGDTEAFF
TGTGCCTGGAAAGACGGAGACACTGAAGCTTTCTTT
>.|TRBV15|13|TRBJ1-1|TRBD1
CATRGTGHTEAFF
TGTGCCACCAGGGGGACAGGCCACACTGAAGCTTTCTTT
>few|TRBV14|11|TRBJ1-1|.
CASSPGIEAFF
TGTGCCAGCAGCCCAGGGATTGAAGCTTTCTTT
>.|TRBV30|15|TRBJ1-5|.
CAWRPRRNSNQPQHF
TGTGCCTGGAGGCCCAGGAGGAATAGCAATCAGCCCCAGCATTTT
>.|TRBV23-1|14|TRBJ2-7|TRBD1
CARTQTGGFEEQYF
TGCGCCAGGACCCAAACAGGGGGCTTTGAAGAGCAGTACTTC
>few|TRBV6-1|14|TRBJ1-2|.
CASSEPGWDYGYTF
TGTGCCAGCAGTGAACCAGGGTGGGACTATGGCTACACCTTC
>.|TRBV7-2|14|TRBJ2-1|.
CASSRGGAGDEQFF
TGTGCCAGCAGCCGCGGGGGCGCCGGGGATGAGCAGTTCTTC
>few|TRBV3-1/TRBV3-2|16|TRBJ2-7|.
CASSQDVMAGTYEQYF
TGTGCCAGCAGCCAAGATGTTATGGCGGGGACCTACGAGCAGTACTTC
>.|TRBV5-1|14|TRBJ1-1|.
CASSFGQTNTEAFF
TGCGCCAGCAGCTTCGGACAGACGAACACTGAAGCTTTCTTT
>.|TRBV19|15|TRBJ2-5|.
CASSIDGGRGETQYF
TGTGCCAGTAGTATAGACGGGGGGCGCGGGGAGACCCAGTACTTC
>.|TRBV19|15|TRBJ1-5|TRBD1
CASRSPDRGNQPQHF
TGTGCCAGTAGATCCCCGGACAGGGGAAATCAGCCCCAGCATTTT
>.|TRBV15|15|TRBJ2-3|TRBD2
CATSTAGEGGYTQYF
TGTGCCACCAGCACCGCCGGTGAGGGAGGGTACACGCAGTATTTT
>.|TRBV7-8|14|TRBJ2-2|TRBD1
CASTRQGNTGELFF
TGTGCCAGCACCAGACAGGGTAACACCGGGGAGCTGTTTTTT
>.|TRBV9|19|TRBJ2-2|TRBD1
CASSVDRDSSLANTGELFF
TGTGCCAGCAGCGTAGATCGGGACAGCTCCTTAGCGAACACCGGGGAGCTGTTTTTT
>many|TRBV7-8|14|TRBJ1-2|.
CASSLTAGHYGYTF
TGTGCCAGCAGCTTAACAGCAGGGCACTATGGCTACACCTTC
>.|TRBV28|13|TRBJ1-1|.
CASSLAGVTEAFF
TGTGCCAGCAGTTTGGCAGGGGTCACTGAAGCTTTCTTT